This TCR beta chain appears in the sequencing data of a study of identical twins. CDR1 is SGHDT and CDR2 is YYEEEE in the germline V gene. The V end was cut by 4 bases, the J end by 0 bases, with 11 bases between. This CDR3 region has 15 residues. TCRdb reprocessed the 5' RACE reads via MiXCR and lists one record per CDR3 protein. The table lists approximately 500,000 distinct CDR3 sequences, approximately 24% of them singletons. The data were also submitted as part of a second study, on T cells expressing NK-cell markers. From that second work: With an anti-gamma-delta TCR antibody, sorting in several experiments was kept to alpha-beta TCR T cells. Whether the expanded NKG2C+ T cell clones recognized HCMV remained unclear.

The chain has TRBV5-6 and TRBJ2-4; unclear D gene. The receptor comes from a woman between 18 and 29 years old in good health. Sequencing was carried out using CD4+ T cells sorted from blood. The CDR3 DNA follows: TGTGCCAGCAGCCCACTCAATATAGCCAAAAACATTCAGTACTTC. Protein sequence: CASSPLNIAKNIQYF.